This TCR beta chain was retrieved from a study of technical replicates of blood from a handful of donors. The method was immunoSEQ multiplex PCR; TCRdb's version includes in-frame clones alone and lacks a portion of them. This sample has around 74,000 clones, with around 85% found just once. What was sequenced was PBMCs. The origin of this receptor is a human donor in good health. Some clones in this sample may be carry-over from other donors' samples.

The CDR3 region is CASSIGLESSYEQYF. CDR3 sequence (DNA): TGCGCCAGCAGTATAGGACTCGAAAGCTCCTACGAGCAGTACTTC. The chain joins TRBV4-3 to TRBJ2-7; D is perhaps TRBD2 (5 bases). Trimming shortened V by 6 bases and J by 0 bases, and 15 bases separated the two germline ends. Per the germline V gene, CDR1 is LGHNA and CDR2 is YSLEER. The CDR3 loop spans 15 amino acids.